In this sample, the clone carrying this TCR beta chain turned up a few times. As yet, its antigen is unknown. Use of 60 Vbeta and 13 Jbeta primers characterized the PCR. Libraries were prepared by immunoSEQ multiplex PCR; TCRdb keeps only in-frame clonotypes and omits some of them. Among some 160,000 clones listed, around 10% were seen once. CDR3 length: 15 amino acids. CDR1 is SEHNR, CDR2 FQNEAQ, per germline (reference sequence). V shed 4 bases, J shed 8 bases, and the junction held 11 bases outside the gene matches. This sample was included in a study of cytomegalovirus exposure and HLA in healthy donors. Broader study findings: Testing in vitro showed a few CMV-associated chains specific for CMV antigens. Earlier analysis found most TCR beta V segments productive about 90% or about 30% of the time. Certain sequence variants were highly shared and formed a cluster, and this cluster was likely a sequencing artifact.

This clonotype was obtained from a male donor in good health and CMV-seronegative. Sequenced: PBMCs. The V call is TRBV7-9, the J call TRBJ1-3; 7 bases are shared with TRBD1. CDR3 nucleotides: TGTGCCAGCAGCTGGACAGGTACCGGGTCGGACACCATATATTTT. It translates to CASSWTGTGSDTIYF.